This TCR beta chain was sequenced in a study of cytomegalovirus exposure and HLA in healthy donors. Primers included in the PCR were 60 Vbeta and 13 Jbeta primers. Measured with immunoSEQ multiplex PCR; TCRdb has only the in-frame clones, and not every one. Here the sample table reports fewer than 150,000 clones. Findings of the study overall: Researchers reported in a later analysis that a missense DCLRE1C variant was tied to TCR beta V- and J-gene trimming.

About this clone itself: The antigen remains undetermined.

When sampled, the donors appeared nominally healthy, though they likely had unrecorded immune exposures. This clonotype originated in a young man in good health and CMV-seronegative. The sequenced material came from PBMCs.

The CDR3 protein is CASSYRQPNTEAFF. The CDR3 DNA sequence: TGTGCCAGCAGTTATAGACAGCCGAACACTGAAGCTTTCTTT. This sequence joins TRBV6-5 and TRBJ1-1; maybe TRBD1 (5 bases). V was shortened by 3 bases and J by 1 base, with 9 bases between the two germline ends. Germline V gene data show CDR1 as MNHEY and CDR2 as SVGAGI. This CDR3 spans 14 amino acids.